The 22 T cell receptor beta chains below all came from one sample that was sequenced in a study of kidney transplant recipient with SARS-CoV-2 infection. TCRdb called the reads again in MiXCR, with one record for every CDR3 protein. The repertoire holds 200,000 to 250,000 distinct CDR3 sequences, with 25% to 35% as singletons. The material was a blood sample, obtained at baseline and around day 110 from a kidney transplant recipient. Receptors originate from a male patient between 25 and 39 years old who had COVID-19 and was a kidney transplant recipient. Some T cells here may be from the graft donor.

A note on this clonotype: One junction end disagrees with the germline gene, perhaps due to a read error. The CDR3 sequence: CANSPGQEAEKLFF. In DNA form, the CDR3 reads TGTGCCAACAGTCCAGGACAGGAGGCTGAAAAACTGTTTTTT. This chain links TRBV6-5 with TRBJ1-4; 7 bases are a match to TRBD1. Germline lookup yields CDR1 MNHEY and CDR2 SVGAGI. This CDR3 comprises 14 residues.

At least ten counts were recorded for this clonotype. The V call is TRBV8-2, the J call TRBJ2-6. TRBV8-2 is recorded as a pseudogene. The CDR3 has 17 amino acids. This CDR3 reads CGKGQRITQSRANVLTF. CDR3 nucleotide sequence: TGTGGCAAAGGTCAAAGGATAACACAAAGTCGGGCCAACGTCCTGACTTTC.

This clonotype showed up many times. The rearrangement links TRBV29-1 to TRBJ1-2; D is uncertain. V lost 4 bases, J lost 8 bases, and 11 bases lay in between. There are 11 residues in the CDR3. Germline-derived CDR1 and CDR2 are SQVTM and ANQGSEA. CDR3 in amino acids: CSVGLTEGYTF. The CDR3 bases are TGCAGCGTTGGGCTTACCGAGGGCTACACCTTC. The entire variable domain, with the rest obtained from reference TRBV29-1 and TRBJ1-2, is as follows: SAVISQKPSRDICQRGTSLTIQCQVDSQVTMMFWYRQQPGQSLTLIATANQGSEATYESGFVIDKFPISRPNLTFSTLTVSNMSPEDSSIYLCSVGLTEGYTFGSGTRLTVV.

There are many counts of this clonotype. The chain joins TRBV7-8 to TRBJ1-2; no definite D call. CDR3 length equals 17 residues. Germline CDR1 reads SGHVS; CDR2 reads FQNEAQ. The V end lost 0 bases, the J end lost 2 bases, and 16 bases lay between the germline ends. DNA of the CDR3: TGTGCCAGCAGCTTAGCACGTCGACAACTCCGGAACTATGGCTACACCTTC. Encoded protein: CASSLARRQLRNYGYTF.

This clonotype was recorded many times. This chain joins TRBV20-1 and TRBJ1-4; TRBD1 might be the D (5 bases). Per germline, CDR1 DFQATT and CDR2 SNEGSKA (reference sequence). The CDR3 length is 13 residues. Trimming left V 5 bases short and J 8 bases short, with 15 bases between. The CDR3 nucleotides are TGCAGTGCTTCCTTGATCCAGGGCGAAAAACTGTTTTTT. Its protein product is CSASLIQGEKLFF.

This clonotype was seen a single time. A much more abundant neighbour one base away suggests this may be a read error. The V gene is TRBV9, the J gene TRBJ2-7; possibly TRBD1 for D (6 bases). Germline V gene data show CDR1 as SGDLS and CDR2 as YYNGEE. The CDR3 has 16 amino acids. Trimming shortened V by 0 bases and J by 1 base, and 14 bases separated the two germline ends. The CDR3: CASSVASGGESYEQYF. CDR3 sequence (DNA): TGTGCCAGCAGCGTAGCATCTGGGGGCGAGTCCTACGAGCAGTACTTC.

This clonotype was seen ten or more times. DNA of the CDR3: TGTGCCAGCAGCGCGGGACTTTCCACAGATACGCAGTATTTT. Translating gives CASSAGLSTDTQYF. V and J are TRBV27 and TRBJ2-3, with a tentative D call TRBD2 (6 bases). There are 14 residues in the CDR3. Germline V gives CDR1 MNHEY, CDR2 SMNVEV (reference sequence). The V end lost 6 bases, the J end lost 2 bases, and 12 bases lay between the germline ends.

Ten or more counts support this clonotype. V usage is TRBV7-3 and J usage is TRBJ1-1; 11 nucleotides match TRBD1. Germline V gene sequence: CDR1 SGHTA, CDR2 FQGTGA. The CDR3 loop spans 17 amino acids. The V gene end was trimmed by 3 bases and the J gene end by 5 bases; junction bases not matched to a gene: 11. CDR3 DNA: TGTGCCAGCAGCTTGGGACAGGGGGTTTTGGCGAGGACTGAAGCTTTCTTT. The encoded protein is CASSLGQGVLARTEAFF.

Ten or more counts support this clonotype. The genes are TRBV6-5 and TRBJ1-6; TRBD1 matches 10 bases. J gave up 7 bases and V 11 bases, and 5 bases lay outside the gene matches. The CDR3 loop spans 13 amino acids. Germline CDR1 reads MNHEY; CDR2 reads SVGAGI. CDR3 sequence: CAARDRGNSPLHF. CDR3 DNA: TGTGCCGCACGGGACAGGGGAAATTCACCCCTCCACTTT.

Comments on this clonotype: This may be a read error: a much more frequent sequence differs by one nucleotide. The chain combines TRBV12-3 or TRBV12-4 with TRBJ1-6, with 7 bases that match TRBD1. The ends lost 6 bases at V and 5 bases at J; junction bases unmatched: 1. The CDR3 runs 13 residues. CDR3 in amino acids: CASRTGDNSPLHF. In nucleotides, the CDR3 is TGTGCCAGCAGAACAGGGGATAATTCACCCCTCCACTTT.

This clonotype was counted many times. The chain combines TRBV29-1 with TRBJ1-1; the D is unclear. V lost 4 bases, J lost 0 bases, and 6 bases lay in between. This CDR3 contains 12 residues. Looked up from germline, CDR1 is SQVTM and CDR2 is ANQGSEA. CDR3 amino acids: CSVAGLNTEAFF. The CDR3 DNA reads TGCAGCGTTGCAGGCTTGAACACTGAAGCTTTCTTT.

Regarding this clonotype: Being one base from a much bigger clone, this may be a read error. The CDR3 nucleotides read TGTGCCAGCAGCTTTTCGGGGGGAGCAGATGCGCAGTATTTT. This encodes CASSFSGGADAQYF. The genes are TRBV7-3 and TRBJ2-3, with TRBD2 matching 7 bases. The germline CDR1 and CDR2 sequences are SGHTA and FQGTGA. The CDR3 has 14 amino acids.

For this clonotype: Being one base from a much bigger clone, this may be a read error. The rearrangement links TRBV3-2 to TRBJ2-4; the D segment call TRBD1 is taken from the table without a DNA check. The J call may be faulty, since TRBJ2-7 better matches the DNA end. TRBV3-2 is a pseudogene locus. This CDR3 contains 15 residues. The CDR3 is CASSRQGAPPYEQYF. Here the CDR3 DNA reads TGTGCCAGCAGCCGACAGGGAGCCCCCCCCTACGAGCAGTACTTC.

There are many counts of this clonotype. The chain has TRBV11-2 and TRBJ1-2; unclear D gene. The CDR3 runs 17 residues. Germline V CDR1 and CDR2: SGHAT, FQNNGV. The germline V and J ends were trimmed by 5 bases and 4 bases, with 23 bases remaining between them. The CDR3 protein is CASSRSITSRKTYGYTF. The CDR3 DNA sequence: TGTGCCAGCAGCCGATCTATAACAAGCAGAAAGACCTATGGCTACACCTTC.

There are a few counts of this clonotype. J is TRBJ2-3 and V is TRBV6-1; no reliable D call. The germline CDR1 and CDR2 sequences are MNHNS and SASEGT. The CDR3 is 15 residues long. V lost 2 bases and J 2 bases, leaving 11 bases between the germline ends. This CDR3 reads CASSEMGGVTDTQYF. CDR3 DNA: TGTGCCAGCAGTGAAATGGGCGGAGTCACAGATACGCAGTATTTT.

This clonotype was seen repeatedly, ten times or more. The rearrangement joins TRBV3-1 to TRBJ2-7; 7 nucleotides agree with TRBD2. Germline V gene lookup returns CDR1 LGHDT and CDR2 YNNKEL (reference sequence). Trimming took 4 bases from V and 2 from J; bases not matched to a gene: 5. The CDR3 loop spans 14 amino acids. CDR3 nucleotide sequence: TGTGCCAGCAGCCGTGGACTAGACCCCTACGAGCAGTACTTC. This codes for CASSRGLDPYEQYF.

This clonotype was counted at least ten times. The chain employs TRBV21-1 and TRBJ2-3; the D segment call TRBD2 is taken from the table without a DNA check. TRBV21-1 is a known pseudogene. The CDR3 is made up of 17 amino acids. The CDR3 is CASRTCLATVMQDTQYF. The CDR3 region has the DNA TGTGCCAGCAGGACGTGTCTAGCTACAGTCATGCAAGATACGCAGTATTTT.

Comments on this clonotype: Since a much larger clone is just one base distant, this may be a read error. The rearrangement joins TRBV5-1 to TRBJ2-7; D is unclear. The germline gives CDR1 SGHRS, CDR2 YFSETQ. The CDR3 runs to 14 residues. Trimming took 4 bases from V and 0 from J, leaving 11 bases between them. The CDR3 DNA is TGCGCCAGCAGCCCCTCTAGAAACTCCTACGAGCAGTACTTC. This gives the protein CASSPSRNSYEQYF.

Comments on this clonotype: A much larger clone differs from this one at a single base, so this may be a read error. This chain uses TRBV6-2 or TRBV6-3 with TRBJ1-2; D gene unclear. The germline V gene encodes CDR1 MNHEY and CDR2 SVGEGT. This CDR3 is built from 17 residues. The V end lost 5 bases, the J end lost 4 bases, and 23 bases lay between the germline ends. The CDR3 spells CASSGNICIGKTYGYTF. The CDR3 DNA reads TGTGCCAGCAGTGGCAACATCTGCATCGGAAAGACCTATGGCTACACCTTC.

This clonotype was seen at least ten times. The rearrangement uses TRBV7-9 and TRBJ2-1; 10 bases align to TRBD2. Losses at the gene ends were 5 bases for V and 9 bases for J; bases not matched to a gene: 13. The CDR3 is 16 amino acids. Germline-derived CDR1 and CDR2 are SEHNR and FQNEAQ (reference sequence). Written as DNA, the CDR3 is TGTGCCAGCAGCAATCCTCGGGAGCGGGGGGGCACTGAGCAGTTCTTC. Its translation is CASSNPRERGGTEQFF.

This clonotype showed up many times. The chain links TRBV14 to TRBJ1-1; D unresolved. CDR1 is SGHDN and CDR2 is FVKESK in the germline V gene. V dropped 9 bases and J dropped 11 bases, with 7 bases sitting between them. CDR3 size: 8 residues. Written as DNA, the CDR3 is TGTGCCAGACCCGTGGCTTTCTTT. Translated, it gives CARPVAFF.

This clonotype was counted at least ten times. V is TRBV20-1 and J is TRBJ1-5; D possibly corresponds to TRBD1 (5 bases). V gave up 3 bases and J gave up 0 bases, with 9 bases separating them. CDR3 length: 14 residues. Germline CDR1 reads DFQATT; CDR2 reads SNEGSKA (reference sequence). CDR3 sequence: CSARDIYSNQPQHF. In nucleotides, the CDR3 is TGCAGTGCTAGGGACATCTATAGCAATCAGCCCCAGCATTTT.